This T cell receptor (beta chain) was recorded in a study of blood T cell repertoires in COVID-19. Study background: Acute and convalescent COVID-19 samples came from the United States, Italy and Spain. PBMCs, B-cell-depleted T cells, or T cells were the source of the cDNA or gDNA that made up the material.

Per the germline V gene, CDR1 is MNHEY and CDR2 is SMNVEV (reference sequence). The V end was cut by 8 bases, the J end by 8 bases, with 16 bases between. The CDR3 sequence is 14 residues long. TCRdb's table, derived via immunoSEQ multiplex PCR, lists solely in-frame clones and lacks some. Here the sample spans some 100,000 clones, more than 65% being singletons. V is TRBV27 and J is TRBJ1-6, with D maybe TRBD1 (6 bases). This TCR came from an older woman with acute or convalescent COVID-19. Sequencing was carried out using peripheral blood. CDR3 in DNA: TGTGCCAGCGGGTCTTGGGCAGGGGATTCACCCCTCCACTTT. Translated: CASGSWAGDSPLHF.